The T cell receptor (beta chain) described here comes from a study of blood T cell repertoires in COVID-19. Background on the study: Donors in the United States, Italy and Spain gave samples during acute or convalescent COVID-19. PBMCs, B-cell-depleted T cells, or T cells were the source of the cDNA or gDNA that made up the material.

V dropped 1 base and J dropped 0 bases, with 15 bases sitting between them. Germline loops: CDR1 SGHAT, CDR2 FQNNGV. The CDR3 runs 18 residues. In the original analysis: Estimated nucleated cell counts came from reference gene primer amplification. TCRdb's table, derived via immunoSEQ multiplex PCR, lists solely in-frame clones and lacks some. V and J calls and clone size are copied from that table; D and trimming were computed from the DNA. The table has 200,000 to 250,000 clones, about 85% seen once. The sample was peripheral blood. This chain connects TRBV11-2 to TRBJ2-2; D uncertain. The TCR originated in a young man with active or convalescent COVID-19. CDR3 DNA sequence: TGTGCCAGCAGCTTAGTTCTTCCCACAGCCCCGAACACCGGGGAGCTGTTTTTT. This sequence encodes CASSLVLPTAPNTGELFF. Together with reference TRBV11-2 and TRBJ2-2, the CDR3 gives the full variable domain: EAGVAQSPRYKIIEKRQSVAFWCNPISGHATLYWYQQILGQGPKLLIQFQNNGVVDDSQLPKDRFSAERLKGVDSTLKIQPAKLEDSAVYLCASSLVLPTAPNTGELFFGEGSRLTVL.